The 32 T cell receptor beta chains presented below share a single source sample, sequenced in a study of T-cell reconstitution after alpha-beta-depleted transplantation in children. Preparation of the TCRbeta library used unique molecular identifiers. TCRdb re-called the PCR reads with MiXCR, one entry per CDR3 protein. The sample has 350,000 to 400,000 distinct CDR3 sequences, approximately 20% seen once. The sequencing here drew on PBMCs from the stem cell graft donor, taken from the stem cell graft. The receptors were gathered from a human donor who donated a stem cell graft to a child with acute myeloid leukemia.

V usage is TRBV28 and J usage is TRBJ1-2; D perhaps matches TRBD1 (5 bases). Germline CDR1 MDHEN, CDR2 SYDVKM. The ends were cut back, 6 bases at V and 0 bases at J, with 8 bases in the middle. This CDR3 is built from 13 residues. The CDR3 nucleotides are TGTGCCAGCAGGGGGACTGCTAACTATGGCTACACCTTC. Its translation: CASRGTANYGYTF.

The J gene is TRBJ2-2, the V gene TRBV15; D could derive from TRBD1 or TRBD2 (5 bases each). Germline assignment: CDR1 LNHNV and CDR2 YYDKDF (reference sequence). Trimming stripped 1 base from V and 4 bases from J, with 13 bases between. The CDR3 has 16 residues. The CDR3 DNA sequence: TGTGCCACCAGCAGAGCTAGGGGAGTCGTCACCGGGGAGCTGTTTTTT. Protein sequence: CATSRARGVVTGELFF.

This clonotype was seen repeatedly, ten times or more. The J gene is TRBJ2-7, the V gene TRBV29-1; D assignment may be TRBD1 or TRBD2 (5 bases each). CDR3 length: 14 amino acids. Germline CDR1 is SQVTM and CDR2 is ANQGSEA. V was cut by 5 bases and J by 1 base, with 15 bases left in between. DNA of the CDR3: TGCAGCGTTTCCGGGGCCGTTGCGTCCTACGAGCAGTACTTC. Its protein is CSVSGAVASYEQYF.

With respect to this clonotype: A much larger clone lies one base from this, so it may be a read error. The chain couples TRBV20-1 to TRBJ2-1; a weak D match, TRBD2 (7 bases). Germline loops: CDR1 DFQATT, CDR2 SNEGSKA (reference sequence). The CDR3 length is 16 residues. CDR3 coding DNA: TGCTGTGCTAGAAAGGTCGGGGGGCTGATCTACAATGAGCAGTTCTTC. Amino acids: CCARKVGGLIYNEQFF.

This clonotype has more than one count but fewer than ten. The V and J genes are TRBV20-1 and TRBJ1-1; D is ambiguous. V lost 2 bases to trimming and J lost 1 base, with 11 bases between them. The CDR3 is 14 amino acids. CDR1 and CDR2 from the germline V gene are DFQATT and SNEGSKA (reference sequence). The CDR3 region has the DNA TGCAGTGCTAGACTACACGGAAAGAACACTGAAGCTTTCTTT. This codes for CSARLHGKNTEAFF.

The CDR3 nucleotides read TGTGCCACCAGCACTGGTGGAACAGATACGCAGTATTTT. Translated: CATSTGGTDTQYF. This sequence joins TRBV15 and TRBJ2-3; D unclear. Germline V CDR1 and CDR2: LNHNV, YYDKDF (reference sequence). The CDR3 is 13 residues long. The V gene lost 4 bases and the J gene lost 3 bases, with 8 bases spanning the gap.

This clonotype was observed many times. V gene TRBV20-1 combines with J gene TRBJ2-1; 7 bases align to TRBD2. Germline values: CDR1 DFQATT, CDR2 SNEGSKA (reference sequence). Trimming cost V 0 bases and J 4 bases; bases outside gene matches: 6. The CDR3 length is 15 residues. The chain's CDR3 is CSAREWSGTYNEQFF. For the CDR3, the DNA is TGCAGTGCTAGAGAATGGAGCGGGACTTACAATGAGCAGTTCTTC.

This clonotype was detected a few times. A much larger clone lies one base from this, so it may be a read error. Written as DNA, the CDR3 is TGTGCCAGCAGTTTAGAAAGAAATCAGCCCCAGCATTTT. Translated: CASSLERNQPQHF. The V and J genes are TRBV12-3 or TRBV12-4 and TRBJ1-5; D uncertain. Trimming cost V 1 base and J 4 bases, with 5 bases left between them. The CDR3 has 13 residues.

The CDR3 region has the DNA TGCGCCAGCAGCTTGGTTTCAGCGGGAGACTCCTACGAGCAGTACTTC. It is translated as CASSLVSAGDSYEQYF. The rearrangement joins TRBV5-1 to TRBJ2-7; 8 bases are shared with TRBD2. V was pared by 0 bases and J by 0 bases, with 5 bases of the junction left unmatched. The CDR3 totals 16 residues. The germline gives CDR1 SGHRS, CDR2 YFSETQ.

This clonotype was observed a handful of times. The chain carries TRBV6-1 and TRBJ2-6; 9 nucleotides line up with TRBD1. The CDR3 has 18 amino acids. From germline, CDR1 is MNHNS and CDR2 SASEGT. Losses at the gene ends were 6 bases for V and 3 bases for J; bases not matched to a gene: 12. Here the CDR3 DNA reads TGTGCCAGCAGCGCCTTCGGGACAGGGTTAGTTGGGGCCAACGTCCTGACTTTC. This encodes CASSAFGTGLVGANVLTF.

The rearrangement links TRBV6-1 to TRBJ2-7; D unclear. The CDR3 is 15 residues long. Trimming removed 6 bases at V and 0 bases at J, with 15 bases between. The germline V gene encodes CDR1 MNHNS and CDR2 SASEGT. This chain's CDR3 is CASRMPGMGSYEQYF. As DNA, the CDR3 is TGTGCCAGCAGGATGCCTGGGATGGGCTCCTACGAGCAGTACTTC.

This chain connects TRBV27 to TRBJ2-7, with unresolved D. Trimming took off 8 bases at V and 2 bases at J, with 16 bases between the two ends. This CDR3 is built from 14 residues. Germline-derived CDR1 and CDR2 are MNHEY and SMNVEV (reference sequence). CDR3: CASRKLGKTYEQYF. In DNA form, the CDR3 reads TGTGCCAGCCGCAAACTGGGCAAGACCTACGAGCAGTACTTC.

The chain employs TRBV20-1 and TRBJ2-7; 7 positions match TRBD2. The V gene end was trimmed by 0 bases and the J gene end by 6 bases; junction bases not matched to a gene: 11. Looked up from germline, CDR1 is DFQATT and CDR2 is SNEGSKA (reference sequence). This CDR3 region has 15 residues. DNA of the CDR3: TGCAGTGCTAGAGATTCCAGCGGGGTCCTCGGCGAGCAGTACTTC. Residues: CSARDSSGVLGEQYF.

The gene calls are TRBV12-3 or TRBV12-4 and TRBJ2-5; D may be TRBD1 or TRBD2 (5 bases each). This CDR3 comprises 14 residues. V dropped 3 bases and J dropped 0 bases, with 8 bases sitting between them. CDR3 nucleotides: TGTGCCAGCAGTTTCGGGGCCCACCAAGAGACCCAGTACTTC. Its translation: CASSFGAHQETQYF.

This clonotype was detected many times. This sequence joins TRBV12-3 or TRBV12-4 and TRBJ2-1; 10 bases line up with TRBD2. There are 14 residues in the CDR3. After removal of 5 bases from V and 8 bases from J, the junction contained 6 bases not matched to a gene. CDR3 in amino acids: CASSTLAGVYEQFF. Written as DNA, the CDR3 is TGTGCCAGCAGTACGCTAGCGGGAGTGTATGAGCAGTTCTTC.

This chain links TRBV5-6 with TRBJ1-5, with D tentatively TRBD1 (6 bases). CDR1 is SGHDT and CDR2 is YYEEEE in the germline V gene. The CDR3 is 18 amino acids. Trimming left V 0 bases short and J 1 base short, with 17 bases between. DNA of the CDR3: TGTGCCAGCAGCTTGGGTCCTTTGAGGACAGTGAGCAATCAGCCCCAGCATTTT. It encodes CASSLGPLRTVSNQPQHF.

V is TRBV9 and J is TRBJ2-7, with D perhaps matching TRBD1 (6 bases). Trimming took 2 bases from V and 0 from J, leaving 15 bases between them. Germline-derived CDR1 and CDR2 are SGDLS and YYNGEE. The CDR3 is 16 amino acids. The CDR3 coding sequence is TGTGCCAGCAGCGTCAGTCCGGACAGAAACTCCTACGAGCAGTACTTC. Its translation is CASSVSPDRNSYEQYF.

V gene TRBV4-3 combines with J gene TRBJ2-7; 10 bases line up with TRBD2. V was clipped by 1 base and J by 7 bases; unmatched bases: 4. Germline CDR1 and CDR2: LGHNA and YSLEER. The CDR3 has 14 amino acids. The CDR3 region has the DNA TGCGCCAGCAGCCAAGGAGCGGGAGGGCGAGAGCAGTACTTC. It specifies CASSQGAGGREQYF.

The chain links TRBV7-2 to TRBJ2-1; D gene uncertain. Germline V CDR1 and CDR2: SGHTA, FQGNSA. This CDR3 spans 16 amino acids. V was cut by 4 bases and J by 10 bases, with 23 bases left in between. In DNA, the CDR3 is TGTGCCAGCAGCTCCCCTAAGGGCGGCCGCCTGGGGGAGCAGTTCTTC. Translating gives CASSSPKGGRLGEQFF. Using reference TRBV7-2 and TRBJ2-1 for the parts outside the CDR3, the full variable domain is GAGVSQSPSNKVTEKGKDVELRCDPISGHTALYWYRQSLGQGLEFLIYFQGNSAPDKSGLPSDRFSAERTGGSVSTLTIQRTQQEDSAVYLCASSSPKGGRLGEQFFGPGTRLTVL.

This clonotype has a handful of counts. The chain is built from TRBV6-5 and TRBJ1-5; tentatively, D is TRBD1 (6 bases). This CDR3 is 12 amino acids long. The V gene's germline CDR1 is MNHEY and CDR2 SVGAGI. V lost 11 bases and J lost 1, with 9 bases in between. CDR3 sequence (DNA): TGTGCCGGAGGGGGAAGCAATCAGCCCCAGCATTTT. It codes for CAGGGSNQPQHF.

This clonotype has only a few counts. In DNA form, the CDR3 reads TGTGCCAGCCGACGGGGACTAGCGGGAGCAGATACGCAGTATTTT. Translation: CASRRGLAGADTQYF. The chain joins TRBV6-5 to TRBJ2-3, with TRBD2 matching over 14 bases. This CDR3 spans 15 amino acids. The V and J ends lost 8 bases and 4 bases, in that order; junction bases with no gene match: 5. Germline V CDR1 and CDR2: MNHEY, SVGAGI.

The genes are TRBV12-3 or TRBV12-4 and TRBJ2-5, with 11 bases fitting TRBD2. The CDR3 loop spans 15 amino acids. V gave up 3 bases and J gave up 5 bases; unmatched junction bases: 5. The CDR3 loop is CASSFVLAGVETQYF. In DNA, the CDR3 is TGTGCCAGCAGTTTCGTACTAGCGGGAGTTGAGACCCAGTACTTC.

This clonotype was detected many times. The V and J genes are TRBV29-1 and TRBJ2-7, with TRBD2 identical over 10 bases. CDR1 and CDR2 (germline): SQVTM, ANQGSEA. The junction had 9 bases not matched to a gene; V was cut back by 3 bases and J by 7 bases. The CDR3 consists of 14 residues. In nucleotides, the CDR3 is TGCAGCGTTGATGTCCTAGCGGGAGTGGGGGAGCAGTACTTC. Protein product: CSVDVLAGVGEQYF.

In this sample, this clonotype turned up a few times. The CDR3 region is CSVEDRGQYF. The CDR3 nucleotides read TGCAGCGTTGAGGACAGGGGGCAGTACTTC. The rearrangement uses TRBV29-1 and TRBJ2-7; TRBD1 matches at 9 bases. CDR1 is SQVTM, CDR2 ANQGSEA, per germline. J was trimmed by 9 bases and V by 3 bases; bases with no gene match: 0. The CDR3 extends over 10 amino acids.

This clonotype came up a few times. The rearrangement links TRBV5-1 to TRBJ2-1, with 8 bases that match TRBD1. The germline V gene encodes CDR1 SGHRS and CDR2 YFSETQ. CDR3 size: 15 residues. The V gene end was trimmed by 4 bases and the J gene end by 2 bases; junction bases not matched to a gene: 5. The DNA for the CDR3 is TGCGCCAGCAGCAGGGGACAGGCTCCCTACAATGAGCAGTTCTTC. Encoded protein: CASSRGQAPYNEQFF.

V usage is TRBV25-1 and J usage is TRBJ2-5; 8 positions match TRBD2. The CDR3 is made up of 14 amino acids. CDR1 and CDR2 from the germline V gene are MGHDK and SYGVNS. J lost 3 bases, V lost 4 bases, and 4 bases had no gene match. The chain's CDR3 is CASSGAGGEETQYF. CDR3 in DNA: TGTGCCAGCAGTGGTGCGGGAGGAGAAGAGACCCAGTACTTC.

The table lists this clonotype with a few counts. This chain links TRBV3-1 with TRBJ2-1; D is possibly TRBD1 (5 bases). The ends were cut back, 5 bases at V and 4 bases at J, with 18 bases in the middle. Germline V lookup: CDR1 LGHDT, CDR2 YNNKEL (reference sequence). The CDR3 totals 16 residues. This chain's CDR3 is CASSSRATQLYNEQFF. The CDR3 DNA follows: TGTGCCAGCAGCTCCAGGGCCACCCAGTTATACAATGAGCAGTTCTTC.

The table lists this clonotype with many counts. V is TRBV25-1 and J is TRBJ2-1; possible D gene TRBD1, 5 bases. The V gene's germline CDR1 is MGHDK and CDR2 SYGVNS. This CDR3 region has 14 residues. Between the trimmed V and J ends, which lost 2 bases and 9 bases, there was a span of 14 bases. The chain's CDR3 is CASSEQGGFGEQFF. CDR3 sequence (DNA): TGTGCCAGCAGTGAACAGGGTGGGTTTGGTGAGCAGTTCTTC.

This clonotype was seen more than once but under ten times. The genes are TRBV15 and TRBJ2-3, with no clear D. V lost 0 bases to trimming and J lost 0 bases, with 10 bases between them. The CDR3 extends over 16 amino acids. The V gene's germline CDR1 is LNHNV and CDR2 YYDKDF (reference sequence). This CDR3 reads CATSRDLTESTDTQYF. In DNA, the CDR3 is TGTGCCACCAGCAGAGATCTCACGGAAAGCACAGATACGCAGTATTTT. The complete variable domain, with remaining parts taken from reference TRBV15 and TRBJ2-3, reads DAMVIQNPRYQVTQFGKPVTLSCSQTLNHNVMYWYQQKSSQAPKLLFHYYDKDFNNEADTPDNFQSRRPNTSFCFLDIRSPGLGDTAMYLCATSRDLTESTDTQYFGPGTRLTVL.

This clonotype was counted a few times. The chain combines TRBV7-9 with TRBJ2-5; 7 nucleotides agree with TRBD2. Germline CDR1 SEHNR, CDR2 FQNEAQ (reference sequence). Unmatched junction bases numbered 4, after V lost 3 bases and J lost 3 bases. The CDR3 spans 14 residues. The CDR3 spells CASSLTSWKETQYF. The CDR3 coding sequence is TGTGCCAGCAGCTTGACTAGCTGGAAAGAGACCCAGTACTTC. The whole variable domain, filled in from reference TRBV7-9 and TRBJ2-5, reads DTGVSQNPRHKITKRGQNVTFRCDPISEHNRLYWYRQTLGQGPEFLTYFQNEAQLEKSRLLSDRFSAERPKGSFSTLEIQRTEQGDSAMYLCASSLTSWKETQYFGPGTRLLVL.

This clonotype was counted many times. V gene TRBV20-1 combines with J gene TRBJ2-1; TRBD2 matches at 12 bases. The CDR3 totals 16 residues. Unmatched junction bases numbered 12, after V lost 0 bases and J lost 12 bases. The V gene's germline CDR1 is DFQATT and CDR2 SNEGSKA (reference sequence). DNA of the CDR3: TGCAGTGCTAGAGACCCCCTAGCGGGAGGGCCCTATGGGCAGTTCTTC. Translating gives CSARDPLAGGPYGQFF.

The rearrangement joins TRBV5-1 to TRBJ1-5; D might be TRBD1 (5 bases). V lost 0 bases, J lost 0 bases, and 10 bases lay in between. The CDR3 spans 16 residues. Per the germline V gene, CDR1 is SGHRS and CDR2 is YFSETQ. The chain's CDR3 is CASSLAGPYSNQPQHF. The CDR3 nucleotides read TGCGCCAGCAGCTTGGCAGGGCCCTATAGCAATCAGCCCCAGCATTTT.